This TCR beta chain was identified during a study of T cell responses to AZD1222 COVID-19 vaccine. In its sample, this clone was seen many times. Assay used: immunoSEQ multiplex PCR; TCRdb lists only in-frame clones, some missing. Among some 100,000 clones listed, 87% were seen once. This CDR3 has 12 residues. Sequencing used peripheral blood, obtained on day 0 of AZD1222 vaccination. The chain has TRBV21-1 and TRBJ2-5; TRBD1 is the table's D call and was not checked against the DNA. TRBV21-1 represents a pseudogene. The sequence derives from an adult in good health. CDR3 sequence (DNA): TGTGCCAGCAGCCAGTCCCAAGAGACCCAGTACTTC. Its translation is CASSQSQETQYF.